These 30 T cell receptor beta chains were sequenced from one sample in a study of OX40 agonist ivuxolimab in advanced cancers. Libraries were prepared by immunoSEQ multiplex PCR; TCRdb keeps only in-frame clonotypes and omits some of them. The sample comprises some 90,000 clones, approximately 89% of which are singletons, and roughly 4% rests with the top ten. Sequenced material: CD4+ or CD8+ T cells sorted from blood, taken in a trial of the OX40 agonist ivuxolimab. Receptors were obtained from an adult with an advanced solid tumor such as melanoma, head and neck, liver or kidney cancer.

The CDR3 nucleotides are TGCGCCAGCAGCTTGGAGGGGCGGAGGGAGGATGGCTACACCTTC. Translating it yields CASSLEGRREDGYTF. The chain employs TRBV5-1 and TRBJ1-2; possible D gene TRBD1, 5 bases. The V end lost 0 bases, the J end lost 6 bases, and 15 bases lay between the germline ends. The CDR3 is 15 residues long. Germline V gene lookup returns CDR1 SGHRS and CDR2 YFSETQ.

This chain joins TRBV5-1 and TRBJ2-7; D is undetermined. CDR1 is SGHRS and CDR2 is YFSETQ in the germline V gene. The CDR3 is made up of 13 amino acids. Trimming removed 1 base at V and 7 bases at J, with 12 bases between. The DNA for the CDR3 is TGCGCCAGCAGCTTGTCTCGGCTAGAAGAGCAGTACTTC. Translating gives CASSLSRLEEQYF.

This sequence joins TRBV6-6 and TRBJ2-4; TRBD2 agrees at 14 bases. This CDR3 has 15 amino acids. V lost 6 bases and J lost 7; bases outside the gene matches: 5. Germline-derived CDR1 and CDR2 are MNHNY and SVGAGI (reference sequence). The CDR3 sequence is CASRVGLAGENIQYF. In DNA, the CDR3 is TGTGCCAGCAGGGTGGGACTAGCGGGAGAGAACATTCAGTACTTC.

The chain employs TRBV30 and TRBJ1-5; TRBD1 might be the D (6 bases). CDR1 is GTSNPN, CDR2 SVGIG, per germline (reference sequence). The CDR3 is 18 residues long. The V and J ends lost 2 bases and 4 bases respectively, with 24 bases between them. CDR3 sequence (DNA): TGTGCCTGGAGTTTCCGCGGCTCCGGGACAAGGTTTAATCAGCCCCAGCATTTT. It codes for CAWSFRGSGTRFNQPQHF.

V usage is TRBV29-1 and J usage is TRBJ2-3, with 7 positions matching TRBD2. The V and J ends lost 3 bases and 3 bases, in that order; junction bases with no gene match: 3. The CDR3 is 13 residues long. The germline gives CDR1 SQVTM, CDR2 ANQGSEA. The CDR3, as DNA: TGCAGCGTTGATGGCGGGAGAACAGATACGCAGTATTTT. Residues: CSVDGGRTDTQYF.

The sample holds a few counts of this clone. The CDR3 sequence is CASSWLPRGTNEKLFF. The CDR3 coding sequence is TGTGCCAGCAGCTGGCTCCCCCGGGGGACTAATGAAAAACTGTTTTTT. The chain joins TRBV11-2 to TRBJ1-4; possibly TRBD1 for D (5 bases). This CDR3 is built from 16 residues. Trimming left V 4 bases short and J 2 bases short, with 14 bases between. Germline CDR1 reads SGHAT; CDR2 reads FQNNGV. Complete variable domain (other parts from reference TRBV11-2 and TRBJ1-4): EAGVAQSPRYKIIEKRQSVAFWCNPISGHATLYWYQQILGQGPKLLIQFQNNGVVDDSQLPKDRFSAERLKGVDSTLKIQPAKLEDSAVYLCASSWLPRGTNEKLFFGSGTQLSVL.

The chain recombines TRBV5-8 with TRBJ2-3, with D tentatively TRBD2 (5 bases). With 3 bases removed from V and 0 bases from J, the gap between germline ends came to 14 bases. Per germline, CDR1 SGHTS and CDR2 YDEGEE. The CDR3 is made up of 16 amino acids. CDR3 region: CASSSGVGSSTDTQYF. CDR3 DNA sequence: TGTGCCAGCAGCTCCGGGGTGGGATCTAGCACAGATACGCAGTATTTT.

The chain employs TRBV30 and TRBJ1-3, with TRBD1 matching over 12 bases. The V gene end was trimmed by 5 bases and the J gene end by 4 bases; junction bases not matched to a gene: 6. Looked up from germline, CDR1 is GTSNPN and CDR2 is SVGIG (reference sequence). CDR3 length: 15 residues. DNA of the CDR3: TGTGCCTGGGATCGTGGGACAGGGGGCGGAAACACCATATATTTT. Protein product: CAWDRGTGGGNTIYF.

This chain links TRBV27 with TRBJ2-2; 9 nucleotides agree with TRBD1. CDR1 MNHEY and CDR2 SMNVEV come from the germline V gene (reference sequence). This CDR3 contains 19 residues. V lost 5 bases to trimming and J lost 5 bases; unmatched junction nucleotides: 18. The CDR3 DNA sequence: TGTGCCAGCAGTCCCCCCTTACACCTACAGGGGGCGAGAACCGGGGAGCTGTTTTTT. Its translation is CASSPPLHLQGARTGELFF.

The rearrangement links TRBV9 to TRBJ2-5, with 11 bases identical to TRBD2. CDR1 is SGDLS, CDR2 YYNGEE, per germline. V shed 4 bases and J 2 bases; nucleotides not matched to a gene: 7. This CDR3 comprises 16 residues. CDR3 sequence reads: CASSFTGTSGQETQYF. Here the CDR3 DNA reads TGTGCCAGCAGCTTCACCGGGACTAGCGGACAAGAGACCCAGTACTTC.

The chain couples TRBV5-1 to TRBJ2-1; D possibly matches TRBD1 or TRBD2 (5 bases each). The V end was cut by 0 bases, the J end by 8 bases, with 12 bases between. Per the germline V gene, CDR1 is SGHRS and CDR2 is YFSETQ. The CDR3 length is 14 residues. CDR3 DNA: TGCGCCAGCAGCTTGGAGGCGCGAGGGGATGAGCAGTTCTTC. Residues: CASSLEARGDEQFF.

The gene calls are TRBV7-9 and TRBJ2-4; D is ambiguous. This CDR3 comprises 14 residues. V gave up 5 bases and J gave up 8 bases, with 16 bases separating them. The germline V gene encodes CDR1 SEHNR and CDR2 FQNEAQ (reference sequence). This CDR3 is CASSRLNPWDIQYF. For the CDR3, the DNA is TGTGCCAGCAGCCGACTGAATCCGTGGGACATTCAGTACTTC.

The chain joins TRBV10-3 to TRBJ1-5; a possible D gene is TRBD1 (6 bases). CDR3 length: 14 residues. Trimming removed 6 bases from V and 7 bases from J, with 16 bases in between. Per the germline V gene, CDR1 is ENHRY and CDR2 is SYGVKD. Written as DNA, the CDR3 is TGTGCCATCAGAAACTCAGGGGTTGGGCAGCCCCAGCATTTT. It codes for CAIRNSGVGQPQHF.

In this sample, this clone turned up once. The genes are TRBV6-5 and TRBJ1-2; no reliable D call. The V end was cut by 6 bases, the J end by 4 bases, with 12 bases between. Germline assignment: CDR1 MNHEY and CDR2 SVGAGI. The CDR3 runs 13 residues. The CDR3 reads CASRSPGPYGYTF. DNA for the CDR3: TGTGCCAGCAGATCCCCAGGCCCCTATGGCTACACCTTC.

In DNA, the CDR3 is TGTGCCAGTAGTATAGACTTAACTAGCACAGATACGCAGTATTTT. Residues: CASSIDLTSTDTQYF. The rearrangement uses TRBV19 and TRBJ2-3; no firm D call. Germline V gene data show CDR1 as LNHDA and CDR2 as SQIVND (reference sequence). V dropped 0 bases and J dropped 0 bases, with 7 bases sitting between them. The CDR3 is made up of 15 amino acids. The variable domain in full, with the rest retrieved from reference TRBV19 and TRBJ2-3, is DGGITQSPKYLFRKEGQNVTLSCEQNLNHDAMYWYRQDPGQGLRLIYYSQIVNDFQKGDIAEGYSVSREKKESFPLTVTSAQKNPTAFYLCASSIDLTSTDTQYFGPGTRLTVL.

The CDR3 nucleotides read TGTGCCAGCAGACGACAGGGCTCCTACGAGCAGTACTTC. Protein: CASRRQGSYEQYF. This chain connects TRBV27 to TRBJ2-7; TRBD1 agrees at 7 bases. This CDR3 region has 13 residues. Germline loops: CDR1 MNHEY, CDR2 SMNVEV (reference sequence). With 6 bases clipped from V and 0 bases from J, the junction kept 2 bases outside the gene matches.

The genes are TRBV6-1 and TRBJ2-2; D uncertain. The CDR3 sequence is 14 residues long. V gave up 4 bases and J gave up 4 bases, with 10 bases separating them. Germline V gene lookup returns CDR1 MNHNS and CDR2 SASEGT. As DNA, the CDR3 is TGTGCCAGCAGTGTGAACCGGGTCACCGGGGAGCTGTTTTTT. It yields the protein CASSVNRVTGELFF.

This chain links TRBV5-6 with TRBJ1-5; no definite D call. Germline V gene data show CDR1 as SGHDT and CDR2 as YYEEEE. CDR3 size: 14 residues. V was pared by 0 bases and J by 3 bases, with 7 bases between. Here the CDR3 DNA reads TGTGCCAGCAGCTTGGGGACGGCCAATCAGCCCCAGCATTTT. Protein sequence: CASSLGTANQPQHF.

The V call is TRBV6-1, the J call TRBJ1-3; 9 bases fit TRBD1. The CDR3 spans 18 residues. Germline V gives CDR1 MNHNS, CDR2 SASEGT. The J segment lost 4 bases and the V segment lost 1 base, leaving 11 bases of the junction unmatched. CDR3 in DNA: TGTGCCAGCAGTGAAGGTCGTCCCGGGACAGGGTCAGGAAACACCATATATTTT. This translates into CASSEGRPGTGSGNTIYF.

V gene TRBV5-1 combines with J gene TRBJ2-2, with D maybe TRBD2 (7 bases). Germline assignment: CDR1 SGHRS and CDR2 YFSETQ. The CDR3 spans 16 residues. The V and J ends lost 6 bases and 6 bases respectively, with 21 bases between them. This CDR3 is CASKRGAGGNSGELFF. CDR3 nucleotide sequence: TGCGCCAGCAAACGGGGGGCCGGGGGCAACTCCGGGGAGCTGTTTTTT.

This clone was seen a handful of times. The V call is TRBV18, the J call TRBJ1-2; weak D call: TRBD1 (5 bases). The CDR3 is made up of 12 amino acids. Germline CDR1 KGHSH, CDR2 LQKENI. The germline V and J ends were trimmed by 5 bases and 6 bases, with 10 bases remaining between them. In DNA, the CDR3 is TGTGCCAGCTCAGTCCAGGGAGATGGCTACACCTTC. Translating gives CASSVQGDGYTF.

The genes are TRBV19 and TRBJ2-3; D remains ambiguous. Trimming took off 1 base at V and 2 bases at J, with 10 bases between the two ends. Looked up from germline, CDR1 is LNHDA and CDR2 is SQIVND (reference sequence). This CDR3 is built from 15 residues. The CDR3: CASSIGGQFTDTQYF. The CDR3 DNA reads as TGTGCCAGTAGTATAGGAGGTCAGTTCACAGATACGCAGTATTTT.

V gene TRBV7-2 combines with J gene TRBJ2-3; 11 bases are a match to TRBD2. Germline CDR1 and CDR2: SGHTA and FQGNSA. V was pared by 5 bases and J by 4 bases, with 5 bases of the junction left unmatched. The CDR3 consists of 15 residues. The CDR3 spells CASSSSGRASDTQYF. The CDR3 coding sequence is TGTGCCAGCAGCAGTAGCGGGAGGGCCTCAGATACGCAGTATTTT.

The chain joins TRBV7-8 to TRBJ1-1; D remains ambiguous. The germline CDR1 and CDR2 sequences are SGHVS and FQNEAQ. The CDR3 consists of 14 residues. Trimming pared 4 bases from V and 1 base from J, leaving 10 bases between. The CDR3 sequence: CASSSIGKNTEAFF. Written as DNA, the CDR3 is TGTGCCAGCAGCTCCATCGGAAAGAACACTGAAGCTTTCTTT.

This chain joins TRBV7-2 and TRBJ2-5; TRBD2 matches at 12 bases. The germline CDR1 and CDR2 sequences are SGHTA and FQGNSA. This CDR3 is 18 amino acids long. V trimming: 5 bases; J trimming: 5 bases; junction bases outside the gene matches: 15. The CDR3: CASSVAGLAGSLGETQYF. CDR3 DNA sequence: TGTGCCAGCAGCGTCGCGGGACTAGCGGGTTCCCTGGGGGAGACCCAGTACTTC.

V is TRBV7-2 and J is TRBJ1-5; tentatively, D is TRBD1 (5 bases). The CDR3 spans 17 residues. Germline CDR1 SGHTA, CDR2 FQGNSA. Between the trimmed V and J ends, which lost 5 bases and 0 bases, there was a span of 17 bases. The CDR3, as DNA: TGTGCCAGCAGCCCACATTCGGGGGGAATTAGCAATCAGCCCCAGCATTTT. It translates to CASSPHSGGISNQPQHF.

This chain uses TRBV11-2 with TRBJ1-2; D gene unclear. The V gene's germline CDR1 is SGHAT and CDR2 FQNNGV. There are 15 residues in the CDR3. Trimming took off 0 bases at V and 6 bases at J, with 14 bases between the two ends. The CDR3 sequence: CASSLDGVMSDGYTF. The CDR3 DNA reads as TGTGCCAGCAGCTTAGATGGGGTTATGAGCGATGGCTACACCTTC.

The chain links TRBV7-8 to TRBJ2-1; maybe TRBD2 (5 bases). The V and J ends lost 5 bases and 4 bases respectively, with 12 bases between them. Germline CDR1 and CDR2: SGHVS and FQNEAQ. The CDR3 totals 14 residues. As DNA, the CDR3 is TGTGCCAGCAGCCCCTTAGCGAATTACAATGAGCAGTTCTTC. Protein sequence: CASSPLANYNEQFF.

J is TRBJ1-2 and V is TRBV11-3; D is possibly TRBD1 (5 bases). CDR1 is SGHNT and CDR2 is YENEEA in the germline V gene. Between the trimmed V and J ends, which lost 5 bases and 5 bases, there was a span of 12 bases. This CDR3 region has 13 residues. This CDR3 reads CASSQQDPYGYTF. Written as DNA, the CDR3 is TGTGCCAGCAGCCAACAGGACCCTTATGGCTACACCTTC.

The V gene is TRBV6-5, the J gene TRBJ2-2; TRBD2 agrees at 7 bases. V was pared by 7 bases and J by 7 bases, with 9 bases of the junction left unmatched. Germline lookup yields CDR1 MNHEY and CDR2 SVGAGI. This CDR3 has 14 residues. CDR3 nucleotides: TGTGCCAGCAACGGCGGGAGAGGAATCGGGGAGCTGTTTTTT. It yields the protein CASNGGRGIGELFF.